These 20 T cell receptor beta chains came from one sample sequenced in a study of blood T cell repertoires in COVID-19. Sequencing was performed with immunoSEQ multiplex PCR; in TCRdb, only in-frame clones are kept and a portion is missing. The repertoire holds around 75,000 clones, less than 90% seen once, with more than 10% in the top ten. Input material: peripheral blood. The receptors originated from a man aged 45-60 years with COVID-19, enrolled during active disease.

The rearrangement links TRBV7-9 to TRBJ2-1, with a possible D match to TRBD1 (6 bases). The CDR3 is 13 residues long. Germline CDR1 is SEHNR and CDR2 is FQNEAQ (reference sequence). The V and J ends lost 4 bases and 3 bases respectively, with 7 bases between them. This CDR3 reads CASSSTGYNEQFF. CDR3 DNA: TGTGCCAGCAGCTCGACAGGCTACAATGAGCAGTTCTTC.

This rearrangement joins TRBV19 to TRBJ1-4, with D uncertain. The CDR3 totals 17 residues. Germline V gives CDR1 LNHDA, CDR2 SQIVND (reference sequence). The V and J ends lost 6 bases and 0 bases respectively, with 17 bases between them. This CDR3 is CASRTTDYPATNEKLFF. Here the CDR3 DNA reads TGTGCCAGTAGGACCACCGACTACCCTGCAACTAATGAAAAACTGTTTTTT.

The V call is TRBV19, the J call TRBJ2-5; TRBD2 matches at 8 bases. Germline V CDR1 and CDR2: LNHDA, SQIVND (reference sequence). V was pared by 7 bases and J by 4 bases, with 5 bases of the junction left unmatched. This CDR3 is built from 13 residues. CDR3 bases: TGTGCCAGTACGGGGCTAGCGGGAGAGACCCAGTACTTC. It translates to CASTGLAGETQYF.

The CDR3 spells CASRGTSGGYNEQFF. The CDR3 bases are TGTGCCAGCAGGGGGACTAGCGGGGGTTACAATGAGCAGTTCTTC. The chain is built from TRBV2 and TRBJ2-1; 14 bases are shared with TRBD2. The CDR3 is 15 amino acids. J lost 4 bases, V lost 6 bases, and 2 bases had no gene match. Germline V gives CDR1 SNHLY, CDR2 FYNNEI.

In this sample, this clone turned up a few times. V gene TRBV10-2 combines with J gene TRBJ1-6; 8 nucleotides match TRBD1. V was pared by 7 bases and J by 10 bases, with 6 bases of the junction left unmatched. CDR1 is WSHSY and CDR2 is SAAADI in the germline V gene. This CDR3 region has 13 residues. CDR3 residues: CASIDRGGSPLHF. CDR3 in DNA: TGCGCCAGCATAGACAGGGGTGGCTCACCCCTCCACTTT.

The chain joins TRBV25-1 to TRBJ2-1, with 12 bases aligning to TRBD2. The V gene's germline CDR1 is MGHDK and CDR2 SYGVNS. The CDR3 extends over 16 amino acids. With V trimmed by 2 bases and J by 8 bases, 7 bases remained unmatched. The CDR3 bases are TGTGCCAGCAGTGAACGGGGGGCTAGCGGGAGGGATGAGCAGTTCTTC. Its translation is CASSERGASGRDEQFF.

The rearrangement joins TRBV29-1 to TRBJ2-5; possibly TRBD1 for D (7 bases). Trimming stripped 7 bases from V and 4 bases from J, with 16 bases between. This CDR3 comprises 13 residues. CDR1 is SQVTM and CDR2 is ANQGSEA in the germline V gene. The CDR3 is CSADAGGRETQYF. CDR3 DNA sequence: TGCAGCGCCGACGCAGGGGGGCGAGAGACCCAGTACTTC. The full variable domain, in which reference TRBV29-1 and TRBJ2-5 provide the parts outside the CDR3, is SAVISQKPSRDICQRGTSLTIQCQVDSQVTMMFWYRQQPGQSLTLIATANQGSEATYESGFVIDKFPISRPNLTFSTLTVSNMSPEDSSIYLCSADAGGRETQYFGPGTRLLVL.

The J gene is TRBJ1-2, the V gene TRBV4-1; possibly TRBD1 for D (5 bases). Germline V gene lookup returns CDR1 MGHRA and CDR2 YSYEKL. Trimming shortened V by 4 bases and J by 4 bases, and 19 bases separated the two germline ends. This CDR3 comprises 16 residues. CDR3 sequence: CASSLAGRAGSYGYTF. For the CDR3, the DNA is TGCGCCAGCAGCCTCGCGGGGCGAGCTGGATCCTATGGCTACACCTTC.

V and J are TRBV6-2 or TRBV6-3 and TRBJ2-5; 10 nucleotides match TRBD2. Germline V lookup: CDR1 MNHEY, CDR2 SVGEGT. This CDR3 has 16 residues. V shed 0 bases, J shed 5 bases, and the junction held 6 bases outside the gene matches. DNA of the CDR3: TGTGCCAGCAGTTACTCGGAGCGGGAGGGCCCGGAGACCCAGTACTTC. This encodes CASSYSEREGPETQYF.

J is TRBJ2-7 and V is TRBV4-1, with 9 bases that match TRBD2. V dropped 0 bases and J dropped 7; count of bases not matched to a gene: 7. CDR3 length: 15 residues. Per the germline V gene, CDR1 is MGHRA and CDR2 is YSYEKL. The CDR3 bases are TGCGCCAGCAGCCAAGAAGGCGGGAGGGCCGGGGAGCAGTACTTC. Residues: CASSQEGGRAGEQYF.

DNA of the CDR3: TGTGCCAGCAGCGTAGTTACAGAGAACACTGAAGCTTTCTTT. Protein product: CASSVVTENTEAFF. This chain links TRBV9 with TRBJ1-1; D gene unclear. Trimming left V 0 bases short and J 1 base short, with 7 bases between. Germline V gene lookup returns CDR1 SGDLS and CDR2 YYNGEE. The CDR3 length is 14 residues. The complete variable domain, with remaining parts taken from reference TRBV9 and TRBJ1-1, reads DSGVTQTPKHLITATGQRVTLRCSPRSGDLSVYWYQQSLDQGLQFLIQYYNGEERAKGNILERFSAQQFPDLHSELNLSSLELGDSALYFCASSVVTENTEAFFGQGTRLTVV.

This clone has ten or more counts. The CDR3 loop reads CSPSTNEKLFF. In nucleotides, the CDR3 is TGCAGCCCCTCCACTAATGAAAAACTGTTTTTT. J is TRBJ1-4 and V is TRBV29-1; D unresolved. V shed 8 bases and J shed 2 bases, with 6 bases lying between them. Looked up from germline, CDR1 is SQVTM and CDR2 is ANQGSEA. The CDR3 is 11 residues long. Drawing the rest from reference TRBV29-1 and TRBJ1-4, the complete variable domain is SAVISQKPSRDICQRGTSLTIQCQVDSQVTMMFWYRQQPGQSLTLIATANQGSEATYESGFVIDKFPISRPNLTFSTLTVSNMSPEDSSIYLCSPSTNEKLFFGSGTQLSVL.

Notes on this clone: One end of the junction does not line up with germline, which may come from a read error. The J gene is TRBJ2-7, the V gene TRBV19; D may be TRBD1 (5 bases). The CDR3 runs to 13 residues. The V gene's germline CDR1 is LNHDA and CDR2 SQIVND (reference sequence). The CDR3 coding sequence is TGTGTCAGTAGTTCCGTAGGGGACTACGAGCAGTACTTC. This translates into CVSSSVGDYEQYF.

The gene calls are TRBV9 and TRBJ1-1; the match to TRBD1 covers 9 bases. The CDR3 has 13 residues. Losses at the gene ends were 0 bases for V and 8 bases for J; bases not matched to a gene: 2. Germline CDR1 is SGDLS and CDR2 is YYNGEE. DNA for the CDR3: TGTGCCAGCAGCGTAGGTGGGACAGGGGAAGCTTTCTTT. It specifies CASSVGGTGEAFF.

A single count supports this clone. V gene TRBV2 combines with J gene TRBJ1-3, with D perhaps TRBD1 (6 bases). The germline V and J ends were trimmed by 10 bases and 2 bases, with 9 bases remaining between them. CDR3 length equals 12 residues. Germline V CDR1 and CDR2: SNHLY, FYNNEI. The CDR3 region has the DNA TGTGCCACCAGGGGCCCTGGAAACACCATATATTTT. This encodes CATRGPGNTIYF.

In its sample, this clone was seen once. The chain couples TRBV6-1 to TRBJ1-3, with 10 positions matching TRBD1. Losses at the gene ends were 4 bases for V and 2 bases for J; bases not matched to a gene: 11. CDR3 length: 18 residues. The germline gives CDR1 MNHNS, CDR2 SASEGT. CDR3: CASSALGTGESAGNTIYF. In DNA form, the CDR3 reads TGTGCCAGCAGTGCCTTAGGGACAGGGGAAAGTGCTGGAAACACCATATATTTT.

The chain couples TRBV9 to TRBJ2-1; TRBD2 aligns across 9 bases. Germline loops: CDR1 SGDLS, CDR2 YYNGEE. With 3 bases clipped from V and 8 bases from J, the junction kept 12 bases outside the gene matches. CDR3 length: 16 amino acids. This chain's CDR3 is CASSEGRSGSFDEQFF. The CDR3 DNA reads TGTGCCAGCAGCGAAGGTCGTAGCGGGAGTTTCGATGAGCAGTTCTTC.

This clone was observed a handful of times. The gene calls are TRBV11-2 and TRBJ2-1; 9 bases match TRBD2. The junction had 13 bases not matched to a gene; V was cut back by 5 bases and J by 2 bases. The CDR3 is made up of 18 amino acids. Germline V gene data show CDR1 as SGHAT and CDR2 as FQNNGV. This chain's CDR3 is CASSPLGLGGRAYNEQFF. CDR3 nucleotides: TGTGCCAGCAGCCCTCTGGGGCTTGGCGGGAGGGCCTACAATGAGCAGTTCTTC.

This chain uses TRBV2 with TRBJ2-1, with 7 nucleotides matching TRBD2. The V gene end was trimmed by 7 bases and the J gene end by 0 bases; junction bases not matched to a gene: 0. The germline gives CDR1 SNHLY, CDR2 FYNNEI. This CDR3 is 13 amino acids long. The CDR3 DNA follows: TGTGCCAGCACTAGCGGCTCCTACAATGAGCAGTTCTTC. It encodes CASTSGSYNEQFF.

The chain couples TRBV6-6 to TRBJ1-4; D might be TRBD1 (5 bases). The germline V gene encodes CDR1 MNHNY and CDR2 SVGAGI (reference sequence). Trimming removed 6 bases from V and 3 bases from J, with 17 bases in between. This CDR3 spans 16 amino acids. CDR3 bases: TGTGCCAGCAGCCTCACCACGGCGGGGCCTAATGAAAAACTGTTTTTT. This gives the protein CASSLTTAGPNEKLFF.